Below, one TCR beta chain is given with its context. The antigen is not known. This entry belongs to a study of blood T cells in healthy people across ages. Study observations and caveats: Versus aged donors, long-lived donors had higher diversity and more naive CD4+ cells.

Trimming at V came to 6 bases and at J to 8 bases, leaving 16 bases not matched to a gene. Germline-derived CDR1 and CDR2 are LNHDA and SQIVND (reference sequence). CDR3 length: 16 residues. Through a sample-barcoded 5' primer and a J-beta primer mix, a second PCR was run for about 6 to 11 cycles. With 12 random nucleotides, a template-switch adaptor tagged each individual cDNA molecule. TCRdb redid the calling of the 5' RACE reads with MiXCR, one entry per CDR3 protein. This repertoire shows fewer than 700,000 distinct CDR3 sequences, 40% to 45% found once; its top ten account for 30%. The chain carries TRBV19 and TRBJ2-1, with TRBD2 identical over 7 bases. Sequencing was done on a sample of blood. The source is a man aged 80 or over in good health. The CDR3 nucleotides are TGTGCCAGTAGCCCCATGGCGGGAGAGCCCCGGGATGAGCAGTTCTTC. This codes for CASSPMAGEPRDEQFF.